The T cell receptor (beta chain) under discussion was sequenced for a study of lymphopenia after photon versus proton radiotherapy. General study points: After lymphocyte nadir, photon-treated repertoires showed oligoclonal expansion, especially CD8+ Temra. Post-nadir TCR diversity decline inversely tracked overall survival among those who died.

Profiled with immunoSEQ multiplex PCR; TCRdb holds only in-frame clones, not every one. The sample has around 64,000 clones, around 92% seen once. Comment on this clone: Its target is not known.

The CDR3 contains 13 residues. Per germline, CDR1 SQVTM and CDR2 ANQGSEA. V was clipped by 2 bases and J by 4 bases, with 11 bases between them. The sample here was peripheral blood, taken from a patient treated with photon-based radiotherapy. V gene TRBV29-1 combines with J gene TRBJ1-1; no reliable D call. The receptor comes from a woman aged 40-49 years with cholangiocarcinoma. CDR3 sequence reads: CSVERVLATEAFF. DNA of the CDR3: TGCAGCGTTGAACGGGTACTGGCCACTGAAGCTTTCTTT. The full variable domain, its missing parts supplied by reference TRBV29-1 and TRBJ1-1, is SAVISQKPSRDICQRGTSLTIQCQVDSQVTMMFWYRQQPGQSLTLIATANQGSEATYESGFVIDKFPISRPNLTFSTLTVSNMSPEDSSIYLCSVERVLATEAFFGQGTRLTVV.